This paragraph reports one TCR beta chain. Its antigen is still unknown. Profiled with immunoSEQ multiplex PCR; TCRdb holds only in-frame clones, not every one. The sample carries some 30,000 clones, approximately 94% recorded once. The sample originates from a study of T cells in tuberculosis. Study summary: A South African cohort included IGRA-negative adolescents, latently infected IGRA-positive adolescents and adults with active tuberculosis. Study-level points and caveats: A GMM-specific repertoire classifier reached roughly 86% accuracy, AUROC around 0.87.

Germline values: CDR1 SGHRS, CDR2 YFSETQ. This CDR3 has 14 residues. The V and J ends lost 0 bases and 1 base respectively, with 7 bases between them. The sequence was obtained from a donor aged 10-29 years with latent tuberculosis or without tuberculosis infection. The rearrangement links TRBV5-1 to TRBJ1-2; D remains unclear. The material sequenced was PBMCs. CDR3 nucleotides: TGCGCCAGCAGCTTGGACAGAGTTAACTATGGCTACACCTTC. The encoded protein is CASSLDRVNYGYTF.